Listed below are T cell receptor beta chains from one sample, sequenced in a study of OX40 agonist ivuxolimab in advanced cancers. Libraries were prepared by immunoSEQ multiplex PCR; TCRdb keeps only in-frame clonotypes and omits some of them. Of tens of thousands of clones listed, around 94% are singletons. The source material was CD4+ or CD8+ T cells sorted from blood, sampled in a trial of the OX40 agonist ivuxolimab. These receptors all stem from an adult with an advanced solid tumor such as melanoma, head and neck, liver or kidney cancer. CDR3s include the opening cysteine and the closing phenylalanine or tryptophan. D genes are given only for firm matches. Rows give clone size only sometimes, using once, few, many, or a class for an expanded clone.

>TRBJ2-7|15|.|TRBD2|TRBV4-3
TGCGCCAGCAGCCCCGGGACTAGTGAGGTTGTAGAGCAGTACTTC
CASSPGTSEVVEQYF
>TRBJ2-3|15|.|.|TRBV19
TGTGCCAGTAATACCCGGGAGTTGGGGGAAGATACGCAGTATTTT
CASNTRELGEDTQYF
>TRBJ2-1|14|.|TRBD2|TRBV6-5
TGTGCCAGCAGCCCTAGCGGCTCCTACAATGAGCAGTTCTTC
CASSPSGSYNEQFF
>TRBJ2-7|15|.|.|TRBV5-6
TGTGCCAGCAGCTTGGAGCAGGGAAGACACTACGAGCAGTACTTC
CASSLEQGRHYEQYF
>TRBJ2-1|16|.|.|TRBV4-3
TGCGCCAGCAGCCAGGACTTTCGAAGCTCCTACAATGAGCAGTTCTTC
CASSQDFRSSYNEQFF
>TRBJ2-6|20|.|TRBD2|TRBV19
TGTGCCAGCCGCAAAACCGGACTAGCGAGGTCCGCCTCTGGGGCCAACGTCCTGACTTTC
CASRKTGLARSASGANVLTF
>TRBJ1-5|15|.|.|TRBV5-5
TGTGCCAGCAGCGCTGGTAGGTCTAGCAATCAGCCCCAGCATTTT
CASSAGRSSNQPQHF
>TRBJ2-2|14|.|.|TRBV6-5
TGTGCCAGCAGTTATCTCGGGTCCAAGATGGAGCTGTTTTTT
CASSYLGSKMELFF
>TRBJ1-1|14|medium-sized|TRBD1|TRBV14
TGTGCCAGCAGCCACGGGACAGGGACAACTGAAGCTTTCTTT
CASSHGTGTTEAFF
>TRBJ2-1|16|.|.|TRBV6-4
TGTGCCAGCAGTGTGCAGGGCACCCATCGTTACAATGAGCAGTTCTTC
CASSVQGTHRYNEQFF
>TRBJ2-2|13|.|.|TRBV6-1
TGTGCCAGCAGTGAAGTTCGGCCCGGGGAGCTGTTTTTT
CASSEVRPGELFF
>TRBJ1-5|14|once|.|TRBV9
TGTGCCAGCAGCGTAGGTCTGTCCAATCAGCCCCAGCATTTT
CASSVGLSNQPQHF
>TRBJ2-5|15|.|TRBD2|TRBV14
TGTGCCAGCAGCCTATCCGGGACTAGCGCTGAGACCCAGTACTTC
CASSLSGTSAETQYF
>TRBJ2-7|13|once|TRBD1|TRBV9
TGTGCCAGCAGCGGAGGACAGGGTGACGAGCAGTACTTC
CASSGGQGDEQYF
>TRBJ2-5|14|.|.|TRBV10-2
TGCGCCAACTTCGGACTACGTTACCAAGAGACCCAGTACTTC
CANFGLRYQETQYF
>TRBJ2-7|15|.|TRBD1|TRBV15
TGTGCCACCAGCAGAGCTACGACAGGGGAATACGAGCAGTACTTC
CATSRATTGEYEQYF
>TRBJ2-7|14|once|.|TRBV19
TGTGCCAGTAGTATCTGGGGGACCTCCTACGAGCAGTACTTC
CASSIWGTSYEQYF
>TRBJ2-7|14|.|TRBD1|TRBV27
TGTGCCAGCAGTTTACAACAGGGGGGATACGAGCAGTACTTC
CASSLQQGGYEQYF
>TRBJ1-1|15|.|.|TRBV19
TGTGCCAGTACCTGGACCGCCGCAGGGAGCACTGAAGCTTTCTTT
CASTWTAAGSTEAFF
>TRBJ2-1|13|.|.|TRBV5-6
TGTGCCAGCAGCACGAGTAGCTACAATGAGCAGTTCTTC
CASSTSSYNEQFF
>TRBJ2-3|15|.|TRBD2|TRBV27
TGTGCCAGCAGTGTCGCTAGCGGGAGGGCCCATACGCAGTATTTT
CASSVASGRAHTQYF
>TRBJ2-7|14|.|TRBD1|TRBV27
TGTGCCAGCAGTTCGGGACAGGGAGTCTACGAGCAGTACTTC
CASSSGQGVYEQYF
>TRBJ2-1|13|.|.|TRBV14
TGTGCCAGCAGCCAAGGGGTGGTTTCTGAGCAGTTCTTC
CASSQGVVSEQFF
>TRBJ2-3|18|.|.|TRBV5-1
TGCGCCAGCAGCGGGGGCTACCCCGGACCCCCCGGTCCAGATACGCAGTATTTT
CASSGGYPGPPGPDTQYF
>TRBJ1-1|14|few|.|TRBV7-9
TGTGCCAGCAGCCACGTTTTGGGGGACACTGAAGCTTTCTTT
CASSHVLGDTEAFF
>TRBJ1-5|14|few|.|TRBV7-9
TGTGCCAGCAGCGTTGGGTCTCCGGGTCAGCCCCAGCATTTT
CASSVGSPGQPQHF
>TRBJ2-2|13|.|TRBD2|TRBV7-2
TGTGCCAGCAGCCCCGGACTAGCCGGGGAGCTGTTTTTT
CASSPGLAGELFF
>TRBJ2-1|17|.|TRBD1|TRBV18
TGTGCCAGCTCACCACAATTTGGGGACAGGGGCTACAATGAGCAGTTCTTC
CASSPQFGDRGYNEQFF
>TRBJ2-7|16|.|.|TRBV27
TGTGCCAGCAGTTCCTCCCCTGACACCTACTCCTACGAGCAGTACTTC
CASSSSPDTYSYEQYF